The 21 T cell receptor beta chains given below trace back to one sample, sequenced in a study of Ad26.COV2.S vaccination and SARS-CoV-2 variants. Generated by immunoSEQ multiplex PCR, the TCRdb table keeps only in-frame clones and is missing some. The sample records hundreds of thousands of clones, 80% to 90% being singletons. Treatment meaning: 19 received Ad26.COV2.S at low or high dose, single or two shots; roughly five received placebo; per-sample allocation not given. Day 63 after the first injection of vaccine or placebo was the sampling time. The input for sequencing was peripheral blood, taken in a trial of Ad26.COV2.S vaccine versus placebo. The receptors were sampled from a person aged 18-60 years who received the Ad26.COV2.S COVID-19 vaccine or a placebo.

This clone appeared a single time. This chain links TRBV5-1 with TRBJ2-7; TRBD2 matches at 9 bases. The trim removed 0 bases at V and 2 bases at J, leaving 3 bases unmatched. CDR3 length: 15 amino acids. Germline loops: CDR1 SGHRS, CDR2 YFSETQ. The DNA for the CDR3 is TGCGCCAGCAGCTTGGAGGGACTAGCAGCCTACGAGCAGTACTTC. Translating gives CASSLEGLAAYEQYF.

The genes are TRBV19 and TRBJ1-2, with no clear D. The germline V and J ends were trimmed by 0 bases and 6 bases, with 14 bases remaining between them. CDR1 and CDR2 (germline): LNHDA, SQIVND (reference sequence). CDR3 size: 15 residues. CDR3 residues: CASSIDTTLSNGYTF. For the CDR3, the DNA is TGTGCCAGTAGTATAGATACGACACTGTCTAATGGCTACACCTTC.

This sequence joins TRBV6-5 and TRBJ1-3; D remains ambiguous. Trimming took off 6 bases at V and 0 bases at J, with 9 bases between the two ends. The CDR3 loop spans 14 amino acids. CDR1 and CDR2 (germline): MNHEY, SVGAGI. The CDR3 nucleotides are TGTGCCAGCAGCTCACCTCGCTCTGGAAACACCATATATTTT. Protein product: CASSSPRSGNTIYF.

V usage is TRBV5-4 and J usage is TRBJ2-1, with 9 bases aligning to TRBD1. The CDR3 loop spans 13 amino acids. Germline CDR1 and CDR2: SGHNT and YYREEE (reference sequence). With V trimmed by 4 bases and J by 7 bases, 3 bases remained unmatched. CDR3 nucleotides: TGTGCCAGCAGCCAGGGGACAGGGAATGAGCAGTTCTTC. Its translation: CASSQGTGNEQFF.

As concerns this clone: This CDR3 is also generated by other DNA sequences in the sample. The CDR3 sequence is CASSIDEEETQYF. CDR3 nucleotide sequence: TGTGCCAGTAGTATAGATGAAGAGGAGACCCAGTACTTC. The genes are TRBV19 and TRBJ2-5; no firm D call. The CDR3 loop spans 13 amino acids. Germline values: CDR1 LNHDA, CDR2 SQIVND (reference sequence). Trimming left V 0 bases short and J 5 bases short, with 7 bases between.

Here the CDR3 DNA reads TGTGCCAGCAGGGACCGGTATAGCAATCAGCCCCAGCATTTT. Its translation is CASRDRYSNQPQHF. This chain joins TRBV6-5 and TRBJ1-5; D gene unclear. Trimming cost V 6 bases and J 0 bases, with 9 bases left between them. Germline CDR1 is MNHEY and CDR2 is SVGAGI. This CDR3 comprises 14 residues.

The chain recombines TRBV18 with TRBJ2-3; 8 bases fit TRBD2. This CDR3 has 15 residues. The V and J ends lost 3 bases and 4 bases, in that order; junction bases with no gene match: 6. Germline V gene lookup returns CDR1 KGHSH and CDR2 LQKENI. The CDR3 bases are TGTGCCAGCTCACCCGGGTACGGGAGGGCAGATACGCAGTATTTT. As protein: CASSPGYGRADTQYF.

This chain uses TRBV7-7 with TRBJ2-1; D is possibly TRBD1 (5 bases). The V gene lost 5 bases and the J gene lost 3 bases, with 8 bases spanning the gap. CDR1 is SSHAT, CDR2 FNYEAQ, per germline (reference sequence). The CDR3 has 13 amino acids. The CDR3 reads CASSLDSYNEQFF. In DNA, the CDR3 is TGTGCCAGCAGCCTTGACAGCTACAATGAGCAGTTCTTC.

The chain has TRBV27 and TRBJ2-1; 12 bases align to TRBD2. V was clipped by 2 bases and J by 7 bases; unmatched bases: 12. Germline V gives CDR1 MNHEY, CDR2 SMNVEV (reference sequence). The CDR3 spans 18 residues. For the CDR3, the DNA is TGTGCCAGCAGTTTAAGGGGTTTCGGACTAGCGGGACAAAATGAGCAGTTCTTC. Its protein product is CASSLRGFGLAGQNEQFF.

V is TRBV6-4 and J is TRBJ2-7; the D call may be TRBD1 or TRBD2 (5 bases each). The V gene's germline CDR1 is MRHNA and CDR2 SNTAGT. The CDR3 contains 16 residues. The V end was cut by 6 bases, the J end by 2 bases, with 20 bases between. CDR3 loop: CASRSGRDAGTYEQYF. The DNA of the CDR3 is TGTGCCAGCAGAAGTGGTAGGGACGCAGGTACCTACGAGCAGTACTTC.

The chain carries TRBV11-2 and TRBJ2-1, with TRBD2 as a possible D gene (7 bases). Trimming stripped 5 bases from V and 9 bases from J, with 17 bases between. The CDR3 covers 14 residues. Germline-derived CDR1 and CDR2 are SGHAT and FQNNGV. The DNA for the CDR3 is TGTGCCAGCAGCATCGACGGGGGGCCCTTTGAGCAGTTCTTC. Translated, it gives CASSIDGGPFEQFF.

V and J are TRBV19 and TRBJ2-5, with 9 positions matching TRBD1. The trim removed 5 bases at V and 4 bases at J, leaving 5 bases unmatched. The length of the CDR3 is 14 residues. Germline values: CDR1 LNHDA, CDR2 SQIVND (reference sequence). Written as DNA, the CDR3 is TGTGCCAGTAGTTATAGGACAGGGGTAGAGACCCAGTACTTC. Residues: CASSYRTGVETQYF.

As concerns this clone: Other nucleotide sequences from this sample produce the same CDR3. CDR3 in DNA: TGTGCCAGCAGCCCCCAAGGGGACCAGCCCCAGCATTTT. Protein sequence: CASSPQGDQPQHF. The gene calls are TRBV12-3 or TRBV12-4 and TRBJ1-5, with D maybe TRBD1 (5 bases). The CDR3 extends over 13 amino acids. The V and J ends lost 6 bases and 7 bases respectively, with 13 bases between them.

The V call is TRBV19, the J call TRBJ2-4; the match to TRBD1 covers 9 bases. The germline CDR1 and CDR2 sequences are LNHDA and SQIVND (reference sequence). The CDR3 spans 14 residues. Losses at the gene ends were 4 bases for V and 3 bases for J; bases not matched to a gene: 1. CDR3 in amino acids: CASSRDRVKNIQYF. The DNA of the CDR3 is TGTGCCAGTAGTAGGGACAGGGTCAAAAACATTCAGTACTTC. The entire variable domain, with the rest obtained from reference TRBV19 and TRBJ2-4, is as follows: DGGITQSPKYLFRKEGQNVTLSCEQNLNHDAMYWYRQDPGQGLRLIYYSQIVNDFQKGDIAEGYSVSREKKESFPLTVTSAQKNPTAFYLCASSRDRVKNIQYFGAGTRLSVL.

The chain recombines TRBV6-5 with TRBJ2-7; 9 positions match TRBD2. CDR1 and CDR2 from the germline V gene are MNHEY and SVGAGI. V shed 10 bases and J 3 bases; nucleotides not matched to a gene: 4. This CDR3 contains 12 residues. The CDR3 sequence: CAILAGNYEQYF. For the CDR3, the DNA is TGTGCCATCCTAGCGGGGAACTACGAGCAGTACTTC.

The J gene is TRBJ2-6, the V gene TRBV30; the D gene is possibly TRBD2 (6 bases). V lost 1 base and J lost 0, with 19 bases in between. The CDR3 runs 19 residues. Germline values: CDR1 GTSNPN, CDR2 SVGIG (reference sequence). The DNA of the CDR3 is TGTGCCTGGAGTGCGTACAGCCATACGGGAGACTCTGGGGCCAACGTCCTGACTTTC. The encoded protein is CAWSAYSHTGDSGANVLTF.

The gene calls are TRBV27 and TRBJ2-1; 8 bases match TRBD2. This CDR3 is built from 15 residues. V trimming: 3 bases; J trimming: 0 bases; junction bases outside the gene matches: 1. The V gene's germline CDR1 is MNHEY and CDR2 SMNVEV (reference sequence). The CDR3 reads CASSFSGTSYNEQFF. CDR3 in DNA: TGTGCCAGCAGTTTTAGCGGGACCTCCTACAATGAGCAGTTCTTC.

The chain recombines TRBV18 with TRBJ2-2; 15 positions match TRBD2. Trimming at V came to 1 base and at J to 4 bases, leaving 1 base not matched to a gene. The CDR3 has 17 residues. Germline-derived CDR1 and CDR2 are KGHSH and LQKENI. CDR3 sequence (DNA): TGTGCCAGCTCACCACGGGGACTAGCGGGAGGCACCGGGGAGCTGTTTTTT. Translation: CASSPRGLAGGTGELFF.

This sequence joins TRBV30 and TRBJ1-4, with 7 nucleotides matching TRBD1. This CDR3 has 14 amino acids. Germline V CDR1 and CDR2: GTSNPN, SVGIG (reference sequence). V lost 0 bases and J lost 13; bases outside the gene matches: 11. The CDR3 spells CAWSVQGFPRGLFF. The CDR3 bases are TGTGCCTGGAGTGTACAGGGGTTTCCGCGGGGACTGTTTTTT.

This rearrangement joins TRBV7-9 to TRBJ2-5; D is unclear. The germline V and J ends were trimmed by 6 bases and 0 bases, with 11 bases remaining between them. Germline V gene data show CDR1 as SEHNR and CDR2 as FQNEAQ (reference sequence). This CDR3 has 14 residues. The CDR3 region has the DNA TGTGCCAGCAGGCATACAGAGTACCAAGAGACCCAGTACTTC. Its protein product is CASRHTEYQETQYF.

This clone appeared a few times. The V gene is TRBV6-1, the J gene TRBJ2-2; D is ambiguous. Trimming cost V 5 bases and J 6 bases, with 10 bases left between them. Germline values: CDR1 MNHNS, CDR2 SASEGT. The CDR3 length is 13 residues. CDR3 amino acids: CASSSAVPGELFF. The CDR3 region has the DNA TGTGCCAGCAGTTCAGCCGTCCCCGGGGAGCTGTTTTTT.